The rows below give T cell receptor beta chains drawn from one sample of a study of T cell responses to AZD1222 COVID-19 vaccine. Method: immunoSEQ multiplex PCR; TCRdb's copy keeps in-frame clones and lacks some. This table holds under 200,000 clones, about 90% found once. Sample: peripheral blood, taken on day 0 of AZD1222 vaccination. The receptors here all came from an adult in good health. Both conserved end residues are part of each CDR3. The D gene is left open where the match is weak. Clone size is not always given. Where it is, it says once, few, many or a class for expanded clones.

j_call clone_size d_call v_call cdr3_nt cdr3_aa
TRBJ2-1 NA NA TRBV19 TGTGCCAGTAGTATAGTCCTGACTCGGCTATTGAATGAGCAGTTCTTC CASSIVLTRLLNEQFF
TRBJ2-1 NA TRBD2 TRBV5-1 TGCGCCAGTCATAGCGGGAGCAATTCCTACAATGAGCAGTTCTTC CASHSGSNSYNEQFF
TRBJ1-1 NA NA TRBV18 TGTGCCAGCTCACGTTGGGACTTGAACACTGAAGCTTTCTTT CASSRWDLNTEAFF
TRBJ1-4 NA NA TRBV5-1 TGCGCCAGCAGCTTGTTAGGACAGATTGCAACTAATGAAAAACTGTTTTTT CASSLLGQIATNEKLFF
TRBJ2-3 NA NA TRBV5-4 TGTGCCAGCAGCTTCCAGGGCACAGATACGCAGTATTTT CASSFQGTDTQYF
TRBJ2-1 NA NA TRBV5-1 TGCGCCAGCAGCTCAAGGGGTGCGAATGAGCAGTTCTTC CASSSRGANEQFF
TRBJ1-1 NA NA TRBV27 TGTGCCAGCAGTTTGTGGGTGGGGGACACTGAAGCTTTCTTT CASSLWVGDTEAFF
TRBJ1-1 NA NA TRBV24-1 TGTGCCACCAGTGATGGCCCCGGGGGAGGGACTGAAGCTTTCTTT CATSDGPGGGTEAFF
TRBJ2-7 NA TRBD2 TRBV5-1 TGCGCCAGCAGCTTGTCCCGGACTAGCGACAATTACGAGCAGTACTTC CASSLSRTSDNYEQYF
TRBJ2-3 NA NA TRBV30 TGTGCCTGGAGTGTAAAGGCCTCCCTCCTAGATACGCAGTATTTT CAWSVKASLLDTQYF
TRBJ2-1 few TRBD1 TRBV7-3 TGTGCCAGCAGCTTAATTGGGACAGGAGCAAATGAGCAGTTCTTC CASSLIGTGANEQFF
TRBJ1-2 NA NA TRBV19 TGTGCCAGTAGTGGAGTAGACTATGGCTACACCTTC CASSGVDYGYTF
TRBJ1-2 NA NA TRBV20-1 TGCAGTGCTAGTGAAGTAACGGGAAACTATGGCTACACCTTC CSASEVTGNYGYTF
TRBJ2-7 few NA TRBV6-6 TGTGCCAGCAGTTACTCGATGACAGGCTACGAGCAGTACTTC CASSYSMTGYEQYF
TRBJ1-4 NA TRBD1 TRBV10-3 TGTGCCATCAGTGGCTCGAAGGACAGGGGCAGTGAAAAACTGTTTTTT CAISGSKDRGSEKLFF
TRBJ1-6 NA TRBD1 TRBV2 TGTGCCAGCAGTGGGAGACAGGGGGACAATTCACCCCTCCACTTT CASSGRQGDNSPLHF
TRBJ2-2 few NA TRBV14 TGTGCCAGCAGCCACTTCACCACCGGGGAGCTGTTTTTT CASSHFTTGELFF
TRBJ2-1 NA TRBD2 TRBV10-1 TGCGCCAGCAGTGAGGAGACTAGCGGGAATCGGAATGAGCAGTTCTTC CASSEETSGNRNEQFF
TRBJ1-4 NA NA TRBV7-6 TGTGCCAGCTCCGCGGCAGGGAGAGGAGAAAAACTGTTTTTT CASSAAGRGEKLFF
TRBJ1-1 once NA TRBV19 TGTGCCAGTAGTTTGGGGCAGAGCATGAACACTGAAGCTTTCTTT CASSLGQSMNTEAFF
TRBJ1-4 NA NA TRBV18 TGTGCCAGCTCACCATGGGACGCTATGGGAAAACTGTTTTTT CASSPWDAMGKLFF
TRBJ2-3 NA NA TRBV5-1 TGCGCCAGCAGGGTGGGCAGCCGCTCCACAGATACGCAGTATTTT CASRVGSRSTDTQYF
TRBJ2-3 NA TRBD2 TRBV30 TGTGCCTGGAGTGATTTAGCGGGAGGAGATACGCAGTATTTT CAWSDLAGGDTQYF
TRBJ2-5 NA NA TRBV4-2 TGTGCCAGCAGCCAAGGGGGACCGGAGCAAGGGGAGACCCAGTACTTC CASSQGGPEQGETQYF